Sequencing of this T cell receptor beta chain was carried out in a study of blood T cell repertoires in COVID-19. Overall study context: Samples taken during acute and convalescent COVID-19 were collected in the United States, Italy and Spain. T cells, B-cell-depleted T cells, or PBMCs supplied cDNA or gDNA.

Original data processing: Reference gene primer amplification gave nucleated cell count estimates. This table comes from immunoSEQ multiplex PCR, and its TCRdb copy is limited to in-frame clones, with some not included. The DNA was the basis for D and trimming; V, J and clone size are from that table. The table includes approximately 240,000 clones, around 84% detected once. This CDR3 spans 16 amino acids. The germline CDR1 and CDR2 sequences are SGHNT and YENEEA. The V and J ends lost 5 bases and 3 bases respectively, with 18 bases between them. The sequence came from a woman aged 60-75 years who had recovered from COVID-19. Sequences were obtained from peripheral blood. V usage is TRBV11-3 and J usage is TRBJ2-3; D is perhaps TRBD2 (7 bases). The CDR3 DNA reads TGTGCCAGCAGCCCACGGGGGGCTGTCGGGACAGATACGCAGTATTTT. Translated, it gives CASSPRGAVGTDTQYF. Full variable domain (outside the CDR3, taken from reference TRBV11-3 and TRBJ2-3): EAGVVQSPRYKIIEKKQPVAFWCNPISGHNTLYWYLQNLGQGPELLIRYENEEAVDDSQLPKDRFSAERLKGVDSTLKIQPAELGDSAVYLCASSPRGAVGTDTQYFGPGTRLTVL.